These 10 T cell receptor beta chains came from one sample sequenced in a study of blood T cells in healthy people across ages. Then a second PCR, running about 6 to 11 cycles, was carried out with a sample-barcoded 5' primer and a J-beta primer mix. TCRdb fed the 5' RACE reads into MiXCR, producing one record per CDR3 protein. The data hold over 1,500,000 distinct CDR3 sequences, with just under 50% observed a single time. Material: blood. These receptors came from a middle-aged woman in good health.

Here the CDR3 reads CASSPIRTGWTEAFF. CDR3 nucleotide sequence: TGTGCCAGCAGCCCCATTAGGACAGGGTGGACTGAAGCTTTCTTT. The chain couples TRBV3-1 to TRBJ1-1; TRBD1 agrees at 8 bases. The CDR3 extends over 15 amino acids. CDR1 and CDR2 from the germline V gene are LGHDT and YNNKEL (reference sequence). J lost 5 bases, V lost 4 bases, and 9 bases had no gene match.

This clonotype was detected only a few times. The chain combines TRBV9 with TRBJ2-7, with D perhaps being TRBD1 or TRBD2 (6 bases each). V was clipped by 0 bases and J by 3 bases, with 13 bases between them. The CDR3 contains 15 residues. In germline, CDR1 is SGDLS, CDR2 YYNGEE. CDR3 sequence reads: CASSVGGAGGYEQYF. CDR3 in DNA: TGTGCCAGCAGCGTAGGGGGGGCCGGGGGCTACGAGCAGTACTTC.

As regards this clonotype: An end of the junction does not agree with germline; a read error may underlie this. The CDR3 protein is CVSSLQRGQGYGYTF. In DNA, the CDR3 is TGTGTCAGCAGCCTTCAGCGGGGGCAGGGCTATGGCTACACCTTC. V and J are TRBV7-2 and TRBJ1-2; D might be TRBD1 (6 bases). Germline loops: CDR1 SGHTA, CDR2 FQGNSA. The CDR3 loop spans 15 amino acids.

The DNA for the CDR3 is TGCGCCAGCAGCCCGACACTCCGGGACTCAGGTACCTACGAGCAGTACTTC. Translation gives CASSPTLRDSGTYEQYF. This chain uses TRBV5-1 with TRBJ2-7, with D perhaps TRBD2 (6 bases). This CDR3 has 17 amino acids. V was shortened by 4 bases and J by 2 bases, with 22 bases between the two germline ends. Germline V CDR1 and CDR2: SGHRS, YFSETQ.

This clonotype was observed a handful of times. The rearrangement joins TRBV3-1 to TRBJ2-5; D gene unclear. The CDR3 sequence is 13 residues long. Germline CDR1 LGHDT, CDR2 YNNKEL (reference sequence). V shed 3 bases and J shed 5 bases, with 10 bases lying between them. The chain's CDR3 is CASSHGSRETQYF. CDR3 DNA sequence: TGTGCCAGCAGCCATGGTAGCAGGGAGACCCAGTACTTC.

This clonotype turned up a few times. The chain links TRBV6-5 to TRBJ1-2; D is possibly TRBD1 (5 bases). The V end was cut by 5 bases, the J end by 4 bases, with 17 bases between. The CDR3 totals 15 residues. Germline CDR1 MNHEY, CDR2 SVGAGI. The CDR3 here is CASSPTVPIFYGYTF. The CDR3 region has the DNA TGTGCCAGCAGTCCGACAGTTCCTATTTTCTATGGCTACACCTTC.

This clonotype has ten or more counts. This chain links TRBV29-1 with TRBJ2-7, with TRBD2 matching 8 bases. The CDR3 consists of 14 residues. J gave up 1 base and V 1 base, and 3 bases lay outside the gene matches. Looked up from germline, CDR1 is SQVTM and CDR2 is ANQGSEA. In DNA, the CDR3 is TGCAGCGTTGAAGTCGGGGGGGCTTCCTACGAGCAGTACTTC. It codes for CSVEVGGASYEQYF.

The chain joins TRBV5-1 to TRBJ2-1, with 7 bases that match TRBD2. There are 12 residues in the CDR3. The germline CDR1 and CDR2 sequences are SGHRS and YFSETQ. The V and J ends lost 8 bases and 8 bases, in that order; junction bases with no gene match: 7. The CDR3 region is CASEGEGYEQFF. Here the CDR3 DNA reads TGCGCCAGTGAAGGGGAGGGGTATGAGCAGTTCTTC.

J is TRBJ2-1 and V is TRBV10-3, with no clear D. Germline lookup yields CDR1 ENHRY and CDR2 SYGVKD. CDR3 length: 12 amino acids. V was clipped by 5 bases and J by 6 bases, with 8 bases between them. The CDR3 DNA reads as TGTGCCATCAGTAAAGTGGCCAATGAGCAGTTCTTC. Its translation: CAISKVANEQFF.

This clonotype was seen a few times. The V gene is TRBV4-2, the J gene TRBJ2-1; tentative D call: TRBD2 (7 bases). CDR1 is LGHNA, CDR2 YNFKEQ, per germline. V was shortened by 4 bases and J by 8 bases, with 18 bases between the two germline ends. The CDR3 contains 15 residues. This chain's CDR3 is CASSPIGGGRDEQFF. The CDR3 nucleotides read TGTGCCAGCAGCCCCATAGGGGGGGGACGGGATGAGCAGTTCTTC.